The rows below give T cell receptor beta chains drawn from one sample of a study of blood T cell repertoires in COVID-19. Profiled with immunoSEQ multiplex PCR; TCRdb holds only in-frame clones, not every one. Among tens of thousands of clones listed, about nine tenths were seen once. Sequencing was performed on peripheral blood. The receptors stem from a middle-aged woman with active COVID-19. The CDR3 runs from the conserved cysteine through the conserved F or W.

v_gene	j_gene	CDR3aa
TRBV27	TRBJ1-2	CASSLLGGYGYTF
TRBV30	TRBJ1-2	CAWVNQHSNYGYTF
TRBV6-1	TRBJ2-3	CASREAGGSTDTQYF
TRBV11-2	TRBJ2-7	CASSLSSSYEQYF
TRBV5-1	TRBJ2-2	CASTAGSVTGELFF
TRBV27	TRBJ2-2	CASSSPQGFNTGELFF
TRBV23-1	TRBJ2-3	CASSHDTRQGAVDTQYF
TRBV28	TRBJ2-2	CASLFRQGNTGELFF
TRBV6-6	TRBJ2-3	CASSYSGVGDTQYF
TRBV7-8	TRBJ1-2	CASSGERGASYGYTF
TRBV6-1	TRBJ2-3	CASSEITGSSTDTQYF
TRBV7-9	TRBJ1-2	CASGTGIFYGYTF
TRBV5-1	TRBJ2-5	CASSRLAGDQETQYF
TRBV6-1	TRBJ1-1	CASSEATGGGPGAFF
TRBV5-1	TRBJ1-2	CASSQGENYGYTF
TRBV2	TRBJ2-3	CASMVEREDTQYF
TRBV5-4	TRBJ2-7	CASSERGVGYEQYF
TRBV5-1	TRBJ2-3	CASSHQTSGGVEEQYF
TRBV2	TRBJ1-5	CASSEDAGFNQPQHF
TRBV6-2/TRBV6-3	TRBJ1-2	CASSYSPDRVDGYTF
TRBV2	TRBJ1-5	CASSEARLVFQPQHF
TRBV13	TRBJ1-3	CASSLATGSGNTIYF